Below are 11 T cell receptor beta chains sequenced from a single sample in a study of CD8+ T cells in alopecia areata. RNA was extracted and reverse transcribed into cDNA as the sequencing template. TCRdb's table, derived via immunoSEQ multiplex PCR, lists solely in-frame clones and lacks some. The sample yields about 110,000 clones, 45% to 60% seen once. The specimen sequenced was NKG2D-low CD8+ T cells sorted from blood. These receptors were taken from a human donor with alopecia areata.

The J gene is TRBJ1-1, the V gene TRBV5-1, with D possibly TRBD1 on 5 matching bases. Trimming took 2 bases from V and 5 from J, leaving 13 bases between them. This CDR3 has 14 amino acids. The V gene's germline CDR1 is SGHRS and CDR2 YFSETQ. The CDR3: CASSFTGAGTEAFF. CDR3 coding DNA: TGCGCCAGCAGCTTTACCGGAGCAGGGACTGAAGCTTTCTTT.

This chain connects TRBV28 to TRBJ1-1; TRBD1 might be the D (5 bases). CDR3 length equals 14 residues. The germline V and J ends were trimmed by 6 bases and 8 bases, with 19 bases remaining between them. CDR1 and CDR2 from the germline V gene are MDHEN and SYDVKM. The CDR3, as DNA: TGTGCCAGCAGCGGGGACGCCCACCTCAAGGAAGCTTTCTTT. As protein: CASSGDAHLKEAFF.

The V and J genes are TRBV27 and TRBJ2-1; a possible D gene is TRBD1 (6 bases). Trimming took 4 bases from V and 4 from J, leaving 14 bases between them. Per germline, CDR1 MNHEY and CDR2 SMNVEV (reference sequence). This CDR3 is 15 amino acids long. The CDR3 here is CASSYTGTPYNEQFF. The CDR3 DNA follows: TGTGCCAGCAGTTATACAGGGACCCCATACAATGAGCAGTTCTTC.

The rearrangement joins TRBV2 to TRBJ1-1, with 7 bases fitting TRBD1. The V segment lost 6 bases and the J segment 10 bases; nucleotides outside the gene matches: 2. Germline lookup yields CDR1 SNHLY and CDR2 FYNNEI. The CDR3 is 10 amino acids. The CDR3: CASRGQSAFF. CDR3 DNA sequence: TGTGCCAGCAGGGGACAGTCAGCTTTCTTT.

This rearrangement joins TRBV9 to TRBJ2-5, with 8 bases aligning to TRBD1. Per the germline V gene, CDR1 is SGDLS and CDR2 is YYNGEE. This CDR3 comprises 15 residues. V trimming: 3 bases; J trimming: 0 bases; junction bases outside the gene matches: 4. CDR3 nucleotide sequence: TGTGCCAGCAGCGACAGGACAGGGTACCAAGAGACCCAGTACTTC. Translation: CASSDRTGYQETQYF.

This clone was seen a handful of times. V usage is TRBV6-5 and J usage is TRBJ2-7; D remains unclear. The CDR3 consists of 13 residues. Trimming removed 2 bases at V and 4 bases at J, with 9 bases between. Germline V gene sequence: CDR1 MNHEY, CDR2 SVGAGI. Here the CDR3 DNA reads TGTGCCAGCAGTTACGACCCCCGGTACGAGCAGTACTTC. The encoded protein is CASSYDPRYEQYF.

This clone was seen only a few times. The genes are TRBV7-9 and TRBJ1-2; D remains unclear. The CDR3 is made up of 15 amino acids. The V end lost 5 bases, the J end lost 5 bases, and 18 bases lay between the germline ends. Germline V gene lookup returns CDR1 SEHNR and CDR2 FQNEAQ (reference sequence). The CDR3 protein is CASSPLGLAPYGYTF. In DNA form, the CDR3 reads TGTGCCAGCAGCCCCTTAGGTCTGGCCCCATATGGCTACACCTTC.

The chain joins TRBV28 to TRBJ2-7; D unclear. The V and J ends lost 8 bases and 2 bases respectively, with 13 bases between them. Germline lookup yields CDR1 MDHEN and CDR2 SYDVKM. The CDR3 length is 13 residues. The CDR3 is CASCSLRAYEQYF. The CDR3 coding sequence is TGTGCCAGCTGCTCTCTGAGAGCCTACGAGCAGTACTTC.

V gene TRBV7-9 combines with J gene TRBJ2-3, with 12 bases lining up with TRBD2. V lost 5 bases, J lost 3 bases, and 3 bases stayed unmatched. Per the germline V gene, CDR1 is SEHNR and CDR2 is FQNEAQ (reference sequence). This CDR3 contains 15 residues. The CDR3 nucleotides are TGTGCCAGCAGCCCGACTAGCGGGAGAACAGATACGCAGTATTTT. Its protein product is CASSPTSGRTDTQYF.

The J gene is TRBJ1-1, the V gene TRBV4-1; D not resolved. CDR3 length equals 14 residues. V was clipped by 3 bases and J by 1 base, with 9 bases between them. Germline V lookup: CDR1 MGHRA, CDR2 YSYEKL. CDR3 nucleotide sequence: TGCGCCAGCAGCCAGAACACGGCGAACACTGAAGCTTTCTTT. It codes for CASSQNTANTEAFF.

The V gene is TRBV6-6, the J gene TRBJ2-7; 10 nucleotides line up with TRBD2. Per germline, CDR1 MNHNY and CDR2 SVGAGI (reference sequence). The CDR3 extends over 14 amino acids. With V trimmed by 4 bases and J by 3 bases, 3 bases remained unmatched. The CDR3 loop reads CASSSSGSFYEQYF. In DNA, the CDR3 is TGTGCCAGCAGTTCTAGCGGGAGTTTCTACGAGCAGTACTTC.